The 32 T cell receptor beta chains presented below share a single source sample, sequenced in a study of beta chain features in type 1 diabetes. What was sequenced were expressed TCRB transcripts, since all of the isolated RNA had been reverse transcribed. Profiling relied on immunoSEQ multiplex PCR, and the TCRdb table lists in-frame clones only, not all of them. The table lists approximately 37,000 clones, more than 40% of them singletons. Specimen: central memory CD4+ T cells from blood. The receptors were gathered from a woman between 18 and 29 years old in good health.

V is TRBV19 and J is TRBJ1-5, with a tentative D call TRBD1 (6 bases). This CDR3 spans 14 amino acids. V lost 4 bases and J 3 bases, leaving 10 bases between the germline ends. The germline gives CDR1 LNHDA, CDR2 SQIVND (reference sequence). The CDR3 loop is CASSTGQYNQPQHF. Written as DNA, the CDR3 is TGTGCCAGTAGTACCGGACAGTACAATCAGCCCCAGCATTTT.

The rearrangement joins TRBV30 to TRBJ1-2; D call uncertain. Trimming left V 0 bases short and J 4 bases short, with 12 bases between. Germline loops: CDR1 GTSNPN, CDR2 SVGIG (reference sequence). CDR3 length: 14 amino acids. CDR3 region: CAWSVSRGPYGYTF. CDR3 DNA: TGTGCCTGGAGTGTAAGTCGTGGGCCCTATGGCTACACCTTC.

The CDR3 sequence: CATSRAWAGATNEKLFF. Here the CDR3 DNA reads TGTGCCACCAGCAGAGCGTGGGCAGGTGCAACTAATGAAAAACTGTTTTTT. The chain employs TRBV15 and TRBJ1-4; D gene uncertain. This CDR3 is built from 17 residues. V lost 1 base and J 0 bases, leaving 12 bases between the germline ends. Germline V gene lookup returns CDR1 LNHNV and CDR2 YYDKDF (reference sequence).

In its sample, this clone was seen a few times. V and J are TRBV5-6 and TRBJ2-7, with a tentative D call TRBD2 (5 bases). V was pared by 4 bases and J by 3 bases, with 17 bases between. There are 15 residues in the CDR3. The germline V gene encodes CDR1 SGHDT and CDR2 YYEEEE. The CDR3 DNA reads TGTGCCAGCAGCCCCGGGTTGAACGGGATCTACGAGCAGTACTTC. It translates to CASSPGLNGIYEQYF.

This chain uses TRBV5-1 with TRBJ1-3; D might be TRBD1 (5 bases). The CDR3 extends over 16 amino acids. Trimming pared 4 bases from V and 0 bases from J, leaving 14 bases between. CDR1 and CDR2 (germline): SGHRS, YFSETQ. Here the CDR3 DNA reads TGCGCCAGCAGCCCGGGGGTTGGCGGCTCTGGAAACACCATATATTTT. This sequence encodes CASSPGVGGSGNTIYF.

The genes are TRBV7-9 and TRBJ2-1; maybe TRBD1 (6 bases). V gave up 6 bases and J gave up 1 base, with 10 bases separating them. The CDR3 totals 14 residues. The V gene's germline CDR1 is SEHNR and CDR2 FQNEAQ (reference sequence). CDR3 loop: CASSRGQSYNEQFF. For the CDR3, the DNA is TGTGCCAGCAGTCGCGGACAGTCCTACAATGAGCAGTTCTTC.

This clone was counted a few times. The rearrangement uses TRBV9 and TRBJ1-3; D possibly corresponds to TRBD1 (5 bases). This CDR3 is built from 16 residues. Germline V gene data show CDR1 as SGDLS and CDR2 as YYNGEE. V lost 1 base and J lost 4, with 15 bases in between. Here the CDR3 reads CASSVTGGLGGNTIYF. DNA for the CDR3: TGTGCCAGCAGCGTAACGGGGGGTCTAGGAGGAAACACCATATATTTT.

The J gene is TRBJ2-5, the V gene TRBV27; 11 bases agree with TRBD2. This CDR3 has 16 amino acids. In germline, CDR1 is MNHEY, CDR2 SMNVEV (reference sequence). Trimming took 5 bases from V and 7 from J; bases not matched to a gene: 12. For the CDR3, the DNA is TGTGCCAGCAGTCCCCGGGGTAGCGGGAGGGTAGGGACCCAGTACTTC. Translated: CASSPRGSGRVGTQYF.

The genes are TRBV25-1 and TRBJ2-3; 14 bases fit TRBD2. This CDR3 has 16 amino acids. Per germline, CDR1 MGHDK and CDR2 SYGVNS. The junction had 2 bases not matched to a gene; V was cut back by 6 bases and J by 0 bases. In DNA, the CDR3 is TGTGCCAGCAGCGGGACTAGCGGGGGTAGCACAGATACGCAGTATTTT. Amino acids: CASSGTSGGSTDTQYF. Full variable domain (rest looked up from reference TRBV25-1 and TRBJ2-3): EADIYQTPRYLVIGTGKKITLECSQTMGHDKMYWYQQDPGMELHLIHYSYGVNSTEKGDLSSESTVSRIRTEHFPLTLESARPSHTSQYLCASSGTSGGSTDTQYFGPGTRLTVL.

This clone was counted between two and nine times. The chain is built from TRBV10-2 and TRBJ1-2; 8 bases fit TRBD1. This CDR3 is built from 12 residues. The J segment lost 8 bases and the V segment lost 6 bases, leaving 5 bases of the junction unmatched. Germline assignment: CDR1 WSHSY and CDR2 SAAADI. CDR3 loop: CASRDRVEGYTF. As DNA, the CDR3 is TGCGCCAGCAGGGACAGGGTTGAGGGCTACACCTTC.

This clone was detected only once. Here the CDR3 reads CAISEGQVDEQYF. The CDR3 DNA is TGTGCCATCAGTGAGGGGCAGGTGGACGAGCAGTACTTC. The chain carries TRBV10-3 and TRBJ2-7; D is unclear. Between the trimmed V and J ends, which lost 2 bases and 5 bases, there was a span of 10 bases. The germline V gene has CDR1 ENHRY and CDR2 SYGVKD. CDR3 size: 13 residues.

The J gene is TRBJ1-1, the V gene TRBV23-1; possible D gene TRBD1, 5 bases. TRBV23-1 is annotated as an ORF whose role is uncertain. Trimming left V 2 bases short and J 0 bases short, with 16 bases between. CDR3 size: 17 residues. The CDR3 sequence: CASSQRFRNRLNTEAFF. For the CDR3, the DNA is TGCGCCAGCAGTCAAAGGTTTAGGAACAGGTTGAACACTGAAGCTTTCTTT.

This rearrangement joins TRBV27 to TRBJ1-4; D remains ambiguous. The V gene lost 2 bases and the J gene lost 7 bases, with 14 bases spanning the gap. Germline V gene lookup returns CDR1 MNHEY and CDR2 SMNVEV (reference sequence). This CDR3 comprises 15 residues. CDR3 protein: CASSLIRDTLEKLFF. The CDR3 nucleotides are TGTGCCAGCAGTTTAATTCGTGATACTCTTGAAAAACTGTTTTTT.

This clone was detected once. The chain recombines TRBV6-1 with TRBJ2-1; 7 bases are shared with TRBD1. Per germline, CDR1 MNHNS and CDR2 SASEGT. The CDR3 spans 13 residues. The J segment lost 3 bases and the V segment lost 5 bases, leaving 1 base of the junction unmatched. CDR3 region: CASSRTGYNEQFF. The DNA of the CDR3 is TGTGCCAGCAGTCGGACAGGCTACAATGAGCAGTTCTTC.

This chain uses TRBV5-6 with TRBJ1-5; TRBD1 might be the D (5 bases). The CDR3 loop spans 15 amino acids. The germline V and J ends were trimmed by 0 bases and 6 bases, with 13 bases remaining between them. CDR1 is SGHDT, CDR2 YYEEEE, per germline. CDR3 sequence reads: CASSLAGGIGQPQHF. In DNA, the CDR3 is TGTGCCAGCAGCTTGGCGGGGGGGATCGGTCAGCCCCAGCATTTT.

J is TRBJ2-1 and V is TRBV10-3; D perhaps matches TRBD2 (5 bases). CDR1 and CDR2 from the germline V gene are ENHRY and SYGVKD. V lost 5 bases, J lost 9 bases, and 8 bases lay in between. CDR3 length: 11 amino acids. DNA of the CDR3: TGTGCCATCAGTACAGAGGGTGAGCAGTTCTTC. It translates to CAISTEGEQFF.

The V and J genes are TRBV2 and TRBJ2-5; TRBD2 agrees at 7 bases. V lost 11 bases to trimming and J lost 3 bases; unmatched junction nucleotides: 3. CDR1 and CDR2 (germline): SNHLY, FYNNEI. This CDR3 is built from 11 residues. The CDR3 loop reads CASGGEETQYF. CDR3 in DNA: TGTGCCTCGGGGGGTGAAGAGACCCAGTACTTC. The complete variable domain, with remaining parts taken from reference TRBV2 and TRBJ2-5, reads EPEVTQTPSHQVTQMGQEVILRCVPISNHLYFYWYRQILGQKVEFLVSFYNNEISEKSEIFDDQFSVERPDGSNFTLKIRSTKLEDSAMYFCASGGEETQYFGPGTRLLVL.

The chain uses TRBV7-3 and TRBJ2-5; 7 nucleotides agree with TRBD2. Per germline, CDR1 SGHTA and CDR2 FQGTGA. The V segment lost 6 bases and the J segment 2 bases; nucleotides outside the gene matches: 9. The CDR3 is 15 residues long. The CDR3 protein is CASSRGSGGQETQYF. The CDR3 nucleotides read TGTGCCAGCAGTCGAGGGTCGGGGGGTCAAGAGACCCAGTACTTC.

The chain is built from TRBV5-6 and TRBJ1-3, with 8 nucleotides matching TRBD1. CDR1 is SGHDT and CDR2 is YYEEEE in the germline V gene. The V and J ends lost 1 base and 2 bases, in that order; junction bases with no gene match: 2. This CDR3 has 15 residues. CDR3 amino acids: CASSLWTGTGNTIYF. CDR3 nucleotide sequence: TGTGCCAGCAGCTTGTGGACAGGGACTGGAAACACCATATATTTT.

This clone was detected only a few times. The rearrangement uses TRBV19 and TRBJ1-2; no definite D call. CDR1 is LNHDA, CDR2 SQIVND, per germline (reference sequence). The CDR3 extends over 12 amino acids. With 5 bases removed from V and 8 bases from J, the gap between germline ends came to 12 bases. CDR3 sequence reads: CASSGQTSGYTF. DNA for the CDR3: TGTGCCAGTAGTGGGCAAACCAGCGGCTACACCTTC. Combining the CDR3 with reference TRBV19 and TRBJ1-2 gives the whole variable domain DGGITQSPKYLFRKEGQNVTLSCEQNLNHDAMYWYRQDPGQGLRLIYYSQIVNDFQKGDIAEGYSVSREKKESFPLTVTSAQKNPTAFYLCASSGQTSGYTFGSGTRLTVV.

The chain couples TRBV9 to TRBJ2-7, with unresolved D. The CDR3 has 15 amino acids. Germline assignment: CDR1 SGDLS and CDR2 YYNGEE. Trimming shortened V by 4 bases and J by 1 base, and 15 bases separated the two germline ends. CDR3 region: CASSKEASSSYEQYF. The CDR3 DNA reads TGTGCCAGCAGCAAAGAGGCTAGTTCGTCCTACGAGCAGTACTTC.

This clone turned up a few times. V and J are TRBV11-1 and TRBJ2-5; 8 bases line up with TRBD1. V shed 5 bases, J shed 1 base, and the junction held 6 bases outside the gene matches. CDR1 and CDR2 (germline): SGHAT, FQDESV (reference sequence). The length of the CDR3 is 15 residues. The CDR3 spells CASSVRGLSQETQYF. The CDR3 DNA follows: TGTGCCAGCAGCGTCAGGGGGCTCTCCCAAGAGACCCAGTACTTC.

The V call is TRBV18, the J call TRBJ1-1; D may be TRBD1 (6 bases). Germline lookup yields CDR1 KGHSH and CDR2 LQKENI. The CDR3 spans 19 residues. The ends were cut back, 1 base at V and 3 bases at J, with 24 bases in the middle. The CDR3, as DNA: TGTGCCAGCTCACCACAGGCAGGGGCGGGGGCACGCCTGGACACTGAAGCTTTCTTT. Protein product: CASSPQAGAGARLDTEAFF.

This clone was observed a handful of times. The CDR3 sequence: CASSSTGSNYGYTF. CDR3 sequence (DNA): TGTGCCAGCAGCTCGACAGGGTCCAACTATGGCTACACCTTC. The V call is TRBV7-3, the J call TRBJ1-2; 7 bases line up with TRBD1. The germline V gene encodes CDR1 SGHTA and CDR2 FQGTGA. This CDR3 is built from 14 residues. With V trimmed by 4 bases and J by 2 bases, 4 bases remained unmatched.

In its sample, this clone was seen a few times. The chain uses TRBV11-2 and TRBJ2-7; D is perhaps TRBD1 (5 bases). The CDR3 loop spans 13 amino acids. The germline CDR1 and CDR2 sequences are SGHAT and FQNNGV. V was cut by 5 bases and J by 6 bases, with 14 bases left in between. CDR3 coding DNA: TGTGCCAGCAGCCCTAGACAGTTTAGCGAGCAGTACTTC. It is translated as CASSPRQFSEQYF.

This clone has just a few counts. This CDR3 is CASAEGPLHF. The CDR3 region has the DNA TGTGCCAGCGCCGAGGGACCCCTCCACTTT. The rearrangement links TRBV7-3 to TRBJ1-6; D uncertain. The CDR3 is 10 amino acids. Germline-derived CDR1 and CDR2 are SGHTA and FQGTGA. The germline V and J ends were trimmed by 8 bases and 12 bases, with 8 bases remaining between them.

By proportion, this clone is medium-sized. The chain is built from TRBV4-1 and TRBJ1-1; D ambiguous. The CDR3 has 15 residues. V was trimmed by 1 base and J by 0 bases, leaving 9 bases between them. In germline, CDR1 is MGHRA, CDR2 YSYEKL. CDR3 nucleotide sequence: TGCGCCAGCAGCCAAGCACAGTTCATGAACACTGAAGCTTTCTTT. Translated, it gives CASSQAQFMNTEAFF.

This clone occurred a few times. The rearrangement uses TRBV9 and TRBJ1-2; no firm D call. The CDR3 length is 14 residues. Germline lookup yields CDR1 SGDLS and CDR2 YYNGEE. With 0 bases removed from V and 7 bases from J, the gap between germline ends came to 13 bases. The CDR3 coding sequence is TGTGCCAGCAGCGTAGAAGCAGCGCCTCTTGGCTACACCTTC. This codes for CASSVEAAPLGYTF.

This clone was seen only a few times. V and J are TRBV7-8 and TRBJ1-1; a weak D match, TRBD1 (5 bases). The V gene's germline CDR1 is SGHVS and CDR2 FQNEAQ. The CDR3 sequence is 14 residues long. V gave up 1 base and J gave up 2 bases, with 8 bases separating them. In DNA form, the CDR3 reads TGTGCCAGCAGCTTAGGGGGGGACAACACTGAAGCTTTCTTT. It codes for CASSLGGDNTEAFF.

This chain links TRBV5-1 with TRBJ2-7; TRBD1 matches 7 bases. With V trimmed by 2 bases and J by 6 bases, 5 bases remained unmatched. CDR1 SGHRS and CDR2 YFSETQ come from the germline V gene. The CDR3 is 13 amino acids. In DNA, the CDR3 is TGCGCCAGCAGCTTTAACAGGGGTAGCGAGCAGTACTTC. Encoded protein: CASSFNRGSEQYF.

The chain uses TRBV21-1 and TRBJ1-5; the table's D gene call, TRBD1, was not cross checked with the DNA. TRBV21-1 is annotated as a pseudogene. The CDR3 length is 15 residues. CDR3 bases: TGTGCCAGCAGCAAAGCAAGGGGAAGCAATCAGCCCCAGCATTTT. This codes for CASSKARGSNQPQHF.

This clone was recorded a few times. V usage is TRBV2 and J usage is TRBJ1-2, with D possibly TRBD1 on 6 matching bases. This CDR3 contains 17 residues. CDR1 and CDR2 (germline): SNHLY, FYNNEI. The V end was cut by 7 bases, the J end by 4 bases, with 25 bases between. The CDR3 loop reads CASTKLPGGQAPYGYTF. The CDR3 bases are TGTGCCAGCACCAAATTACCGGGGGGCCAGGCACCCTATGGCTACACCTTC.